One and the same sample provided the 32 T cell receptor beta chains below, sequenced in a study of Ad26.COV2.S vaccination and SARS-CoV-2 variants. Noted treatment: around 19 received Ad26.COV2.S at low or high dose, single or two shots; about 5 received placebo; per-sample allocation not given. Day 63 after the first injection of vaccine or placebo was the sampling time. Method: immunoSEQ multiplex PCR; TCRdb's copy keeps in-frame clones and lacks some. Of approximately 450,000 clones in the sample, 80% to 95% were seen once. This specimen consisted of peripheral blood, obtained in a trial of Ad26.COV2.S vaccine versus placebo. These receptors were collected from a person between 18 and 59 years old who received the Ad26.COV2.S COVID-19 vaccine or a placebo.

V and J are TRBV19 and TRBJ1-1, with D unresolved. Germline assignment: CDR1 LNHDA and CDR2 SQIVND (reference sequence). The CDR3 consists of 14 residues. V gave up 3 bases and J gave up 0 bases, with 8 bases separating them. The chain's CDR3 is CASSMGGLNTEAFF. The CDR3 nucleotides are TGTGCCAGTAGTATGGGAGGGTTGAACACTGAAGCTTTCTTT.

In regard to this clone: Within the sample, other DNA sequences also encode this same CDR3. The V gene is TRBV11-2, the J gene TRBJ2-7, with a possible D match to TRBD2 (6 bases). Germline V gene sequence: CDR1 SGHAT, CDR2 FQNNGV. Trimming stripped 0 bases from V and 4 bases from J, with 7 bases between. The CDR3 extends over 13 amino acids. The CDR3 DNA is TGTGCCAGCAGCTTAGAGGGGGGTTACGAGCAGTACTTC. Protein: CASSLEGGYEQYF.

The V call is TRBV7-3, the J call TRBJ2-5; TRBD2 matches 10 bases. The germline gives CDR1 SGHTA, CDR2 FQGTGA. V lost 3 bases to trimming and J lost 5 bases; unmatched junction nucleotides: 6. The CDR3 is 15 residues long. CDR3 coding DNA: TGTGCCAGCAGCTTGAGCGGGAGGGCCGGTGAGACCCAGTACTTC. Protein product: CASSLSGRAGETQYF.

This rearrangement joins TRBV7-9 to TRBJ2-5, with a possible D match to TRBD1 (5 bases). From germline, CDR1 is SEHNR and CDR2 FQNEAQ (reference sequence). This CDR3 comprises 14 residues. V was clipped by 6 bases and J by 1 base, with 12 bases between them. The chain's CDR3 is CASSGALAQETQYF. In DNA, the CDR3 is TGTGCCAGCAGTGGGGCTCTTGCCCAAGAGACCCAGTACTTC.

The chain is built from TRBV6-2 or TRBV6-3 and TRBJ2-7, with TRBD2 matching over 10 bases. This CDR3 is 14 amino acids long. V was clipped by 3 bases and J by 5 bases; unmatched bases: 4. Germline CDR1 reads MNHEY; CDR2 reads SVGEGT. DNA of the CDR3: TGTGCCAGCAGTTATAGCGGGAGGACCGACGAGCAGTACTTC. Encoded protein: CASSYSGRTDEQYF.

The genes are TRBV18 and TRBJ1-1; D is perhaps TRBD1 (5 bases). The CDR3 consists of 15 residues. From germline, CDR1 is KGHSH and CDR2 LQKENI. Trimming removed 5 bases at V and 1 base at J, with 14 bases between. The CDR3 protein is CASSSSTTGNTEAFF. The CDR3, as DNA: TGTGCCAGCTCAAGCAGCACTACAGGGAACACTGAAGCTTTCTTT. The full variable domain, completed using reference TRBV18 and TRBJ1-1, is NAGVMQNPRHLVRRRGQEARLRCSPMKGHSHVYWYRQLPEEGLKFMVYLQKENIIDESGMPKERFSAEFPKEGPSILRIQQVVRGDSAAYFCASSSSTTGNTEAFFGQGTRLTVV.

The V call is TRBV3-1 (or the pseudogene TRBV3-2), the J call TRBJ2-3, with 14 bases that match TRBD2. The CDR3 is 18 residues long. V lost 2 bases, J lost 1 base, and 5 bases stayed unmatched. Germline V gene lookup returns CDR1 LGHDT and CDR2 YNNKEL (reference sequence). Here the CDR3 reads CASSQWTSGRLGTDTQYF. Written as DNA, the CDR3 is TGTGCCAGCAGCCAATGGACTAGCGGGAGGTTGGGCACAGATACGCAGTATTTT.

This chain links TRBV7-9 with TRBJ2-1, with 11 bases that match TRBD2. The trim removed 4 bases at V and 4 bases at J, leaving 9 bases unmatched. Germline V lookup: CDR1 SEHNR, CDR2 FQNEAQ (reference sequence). This CDR3 is 17 amino acids long. CDR3: CASSSPPRLAGYNEQFF. CDR3 in DNA: TGTGCCAGCAGCTCCCCTCCTCGACTAGCGGGGTACAATGAGCAGTTCTTC.

The rearrangement joins TRBV11-2 to TRBJ2-1; D is perhaps TRBD1 or TRBD2 (6 bases each). The V and J ends lost 5 bases and 3 bases respectively, with 17 bases between them. The CDR3 is 16 residues long. The V gene's germline CDR1 is SGHAT and CDR2 FQNNGV. The CDR3 here is CASSGTGGTNYNEQFF. The CDR3 coding sequence is TGTGCCAGCAGCGGGACCGGAGGGACAAACTACAATGAGCAGTTCTTC.

The genes are TRBV7-6 and TRBJ2-7, with TRBD2 identical over 9 bases. With V trimmed by 5 bases and J by 6 bases, 8 bases remained unmatched. The CDR3 is 14 residues long. CDR1 SGHVS and CDR2 FNYEAQ come from the germline V gene. The CDR3 is CASSRSGSAGEQYF. In nucleotides, the CDR3 is TGTGCCAGCAGCCGTAGCGGGAGTGCGGGCGAGCAGTACTTC.

This chain links TRBV29-1 with TRBJ1-2; D gene unclear. CDR3 size: 13 residues. Trimming shortened V by 6 bases and J by 3 bases, and 14 bases separated the two germline ends. The germline CDR1 and CDR2 sequences are SQVTM and ANQGSEA. CDR3 in amino acids: CSVETATDYGYTF. The CDR3 nucleotides read TGCAGCGTCGAGACTGCCACGGACTATGGCTACACCTTC.

The genes are TRBV4-2 and TRBJ2-5, with 12 bases matching TRBD2. The CDR3 has 16 residues. The germline V gene has CDR1 LGHNA and CDR2 YNFKEQ. V shed 0 bases, J shed 5 bases, and the junction held 4 bases outside the gene matches. The CDR3 region is CASSQDRLAGGETQYF. CDR3 bases: TGTGCCAGCAGCCAAGATCGGCTAGCGGGAGGGGAGACCCAGTACTTC.

The chain uses TRBV5-6 and TRBJ2-1; TRBD2 aligns across 8 bases. The CDR3 is made up of 17 amino acids. Germline V CDR1 and CDR2: SGHDT, YYEEEE. J was trimmed by 4 bases and V by 4 bases; bases with no gene match: 13. This CDR3 is CASSHLAGVHSYNEQFF. The CDR3 DNA follows: TGTGCCAGCAGCCATCTAGCGGGCGTACATTCGTACAATGAGCAGTTCTTC.

The chain is built from TRBV7-2 and TRBJ2-2; D ambiguous. Germline CDR1 reads SGHTA; CDR2 reads FQGNSA. Trimming cost V 1 base and J 4 bases, with 10 bases left between them. The CDR3 is 15 residues long. The CDR3 sequence is CASSLVRALTGELFF. The CDR3 bases are TGTGCCAGCAGCTTAGTACGAGCTCTCACCGGGGAGCTGTTTTTT.

V is TRBV7-9 and J is TRBJ2-1; 10 positions match TRBD1. Germline V lookup: CDR1 SEHNR, CDR2 FQNEAQ (reference sequence). After removal of 3 bases from V and 7 bases from J, the junction contained 6 bases not matched to a gene. The CDR3 is made up of 15 amino acids. CDR3 residues: CASSFTGTGVNEQFF. CDR3 coding DNA: TGTGCCAGCAGCTTTACCGGGACAGGGGTAAATGAGCAGTTCTTC.

The rearrangement uses TRBV7-2 and TRBJ2-7; no firm D call. The length of the CDR3 is 15 residues. V dropped 1 base and J dropped 2 bases, with 12 bases sitting between them. Germline assignment: CDR1 SGHTA and CDR2 FQGNSA. The CDR3 DNA sequence: TGTGCCAGCAGCTTAGGTCTCGCGCTTACCTACGAGCAGTACTTC. Translation: CASSLGLALTYEQYF.

The chain employs TRBV6-2 or TRBV6-3 and TRBJ2-3; D is unresolved. The CDR3 is 13 amino acids. Trimming took 2 bases from V and 6 from J, leaving 9 bases between them. In germline, CDR1 is MNHEY, CDR2 SVGEGT. In DNA form, the CDR3 reads TGTGCCAGCAGTTACAACTCCGGGGATACGCAGTATTTT. Protein sequence: CASSYNSGDTQYF.

The chain combines TRBV11-1 with TRBJ2-3; D is possibly TRBD2 (5 bases). Germline V gene sequence: CDR1 SGHAT, CDR2 FQDESV (reference sequence). The germline V and J ends were trimmed by 2 bases and 6 bases, with 12 bases remaining between them. The CDR3 consists of 14 residues. The CDR3 DNA follows: TGTGCCAGCAGCTTACTGGCGCGGGCGGATACGCAGTATTTT. It translates to CASSLLARADTQYF.

The genes are TRBV19 and TRBJ1-4, with a weak D call TRBD1 (6 bases). The germline gives CDR1 LNHDA, CDR2 SQIVND (reference sequence). The CDR3 consists of 14 residues. V lost 3 bases and J lost 5, with 10 bases in between. Here the CDR3 reads CASSMGTRNEKLFF. CDR3 DNA: TGTGCCAGTAGTATGGGGACACGGAATGAAAAACTGTTTTTT.

This clone was detected once. V usage is TRBV28 and J usage is TRBJ2-2; 7 bases line up with TRBD2. Looked up from germline, CDR1 is MDHEN and CDR2 is SYDVKM. Trimming cost V 10 bases and J 2 bases; bases outside gene matches: 7. CDR3 size: 14 residues. In nucleotides, the CDR3 is TGTGCCACCACCTGGGAGGGCAACACCGGGGAGCTGTTTTTT. It encodes CATTWEGNTGELFF.

The CDR3 protein is CASSEVLFRSPLHF. The CDR3 DNA reads TGTGCCAGCAGTGAAGTTTTATTCCGGTCACCCCTCCACTTT. The chain links TRBV6-4 to TRBJ1-6, with D uncertain. The CDR3 is 14 residues long. The V gene's germline CDR1 is MRHNA and CDR2 SNTAGT. With 3 bases removed from V and 10 bases from J, the gap between germline ends came to 13 bases.

The J gene is TRBJ2-7, the V gene TRBV29-1, with D perhaps matching TRBD1 or TRBD2 (6 bases each). Germline V lookup: CDR1 SQVTM, CDR2 ANQGSEA. This CDR3 has 13 amino acids. The V end lost 0 bases, the J end lost 7 bases, and 13 bases lay between the germline ends. The CDR3 loop reads CSVEERGVQEQYF. The CDR3 region has the DNA TGCAGCGTTGAAGAGAGGGGGGTGCAAGAGCAGTACTTC.

The chain links TRBV27 to TRBJ2-7, with TRBD2 matching 8 bases. Germline V gene data show CDR1 as MNHEY and CDR2 as SMNVEV (reference sequence). The junction had 8 bases not matched to a gene; V was cut back by 4 bases and J by 3 bases. The CDR3 spans 15 residues. CDR3 in DNA: TGTGCCAGCAGTTCAGGAGGGGCGGGAGGCTACGAGCAGTACTTC. It yields the protein CASSSGGAGGYEQYF.

The chain links TRBV3-1 (or the pseudogene TRBV3-2) to TRBJ2-2; the match to TRBD2 covers 9 bases. V lost 5 bases, J lost 3 bases, and 4 bases stayed unmatched. CDR3 length equals 15 residues. Germline CDR1 is LGHDT and CDR2 is YNNKEL (reference sequence). This CDR3 is CASSYTSGYTGELFF. DNA of the CDR3: TGTGCCAGCAGCTATACTAGCGGGTACACCGGGGAGCTGTTTTTT.

The chain has TRBV7-6 and TRBJ2-7, with D possibly being TRBD1 (6 bases). Trimming cost V 4 bases and J 4 bases, with 14 bases left between them. There are 14 residues in the CDR3. Germline V lookup: CDR1 SGHVS, CDR2 FNYEAQ. The CDR3 protein is CASSSSGTHYEQYF. The DNA of the CDR3 is TGTGCCAGCAGCTCCTCCGGGACACATTACGAGCAGTACTTC. Combining the CDR3 with reference TRBV7-6 and TRBJ2-7 gives the whole variable domain GAGVSQSPRYKVTKRGQDVALRCDPISGHVSLYWYRQALGQGPEFLTYFNYEAQQDKSGLPNDRFSAERPEGSISTLTIQRTEQRDSAMYRCASSSSGTHYEQYFGPGTRLTVT.

This clone has a single count. The chain carries TRBV7-2 and TRBJ2-5, with TRBD2 matching 16 bases. With 6 bases clipped from V and 5 bases from J, the junction kept 9 bases outside the gene matches. The CDR3 runs 17 residues. Germline CDR1 SGHTA, CDR2 FQGNSA. CDR3 sequence reads: CASRGTSGRASGETQYF. The CDR3 coding sequence is TGTGCCAGCAGGGGGACTAGCGGGAGGGCGAGCGGGGAGACCCAGTACTTC.

V and J are TRBV7-2 and TRBJ2-6; D is uncertain. From germline, CDR1 is SGHTA and CDR2 FQGNSA. V was clipped by 4 bases and J by 0 bases, with 10 bases between them. This CDR3 spans 16 amino acids. The CDR3 region is CASSSSGLSGANVLTF. For the CDR3, the DNA is TGTGCCAGCAGCTCCTCCGGGCTCTCTGGGGCCAACGTCCTGACTTTC.

This chain links TRBV7-9 with TRBJ2-7; 7 positions agree with TRBD2. Germline V gene lookup returns CDR1 SEHNR and CDR2 FQNEAQ (reference sequence). The CDR3 spans 14 residues. The ends lost 1 base at V and 2 bases at J; junction bases unmatched: 2. The chain's CDR3 is CASSLGGTTYEQYF. CDR3 bases: TGTGCCAGCAGCTTAGGGGGGACTACCTACGAGCAGTACTTC.

The rearrangement uses TRBV15 and TRBJ2-3, with 7 bases matching TRBD2. Germline assignment: CDR1 LNHNV and CDR2 YYDKDF (reference sequence). The CDR3 has 17 amino acids. The ends lost 2 bases at V and 5 bases at J; junction bases unmatched: 13. CDR3 sequence: CATSRSLAGPGIDTQYF. In DNA, the CDR3 is TGTGCCACCAGCAGAAGCTTAGCGGGCCCTGGGATAGATACGCAGTATTTT.

The rearrangement links TRBV19 to TRBJ2-1, with 11 bases lining up with TRBD1. The trim removed 5 bases at V and 6 bases at J, leaving 3 bases unmatched. The germline gives CDR1 LNHDA, CDR2 SQIVND (reference sequence). The CDR3 runs to 14 residues. DNA of the CDR3: TGTGCCAGTAGTCGGACAGGGGGCTTCAATGAGCAGTTCTTC. As protein: CASSRTGGFNEQFF.

In its sample, this clone was seen once. The J gene is TRBJ2-1, the V gene TRBV5-4, with 9 nucleotides matching TRBD2. Per germline, CDR1 SGHNT and CDR2 YYREEE (reference sequence). The CDR3 consists of 16 residues. V lost 4 bases and J lost 9; bases outside the gene matches: 14. CDR3 loop: CASSPNRLAVSGEQFF. The CDR3 DNA is TGTGCCAGCAGCCCGAACCGACTAGCGGTATCTGGTGAGCAGTTCTTC.

This clone was counted a single time. In nucleotides, the CDR3 is TGTGCCACCAGCAGAGGACAGGGGGCGTCTGGCTACACCTTC. Its translation is CATSRGQGASGYTF. The J gene is TRBJ1-2, the V gene TRBV15, with 10 nucleotides matching TRBD1. Germline V gene lookup returns CDR1 LNHNV and CDR2 YYDKDF (reference sequence). Germline trimming cut 1 base from V and 7 bases from J; bases unmatched to any gene: 3. There are 14 residues in the CDR3.